Sequencing of this TCR beta chain was carried out in a study of T cells in Graves' hyperthyroidism and ophthalmopathy (dated by TCRdb to the late 2010s). In the study overall: To identify TCR V-J signatures that set the groups apart, the researchers used a discovery cohort of 100 patients, made up of some 41 with Graves' ophthalmopathy and some 55 with stable Graves' hyperthyroidism. An independent validation cohort of fewer than 20 hyperthyroidism patients and some 15 patients who later progressed to ophthalmopathy tested prospective prediction of ophthalmopathy. The 75 to 100 discovery patients were divided at random into training and test sets in a 7:3 ratio. In addition, the study compared T-cell repertoires in thyroid tissue and in blood from several Graves' hyperthyroidism patients. Following sampling, methimazole starting at 30 mg daily was given to hyperthyroidism patients, and high-dose intravenous methylprednisolone was given to ophthalmopathy patients. According to the paper, TCR Vbeta CDR3 sequencing was carried out on more than 120 peripheral blood samples, which came from about 45 ophthalmopathy, approximately 72 hyperthyroidism and roughly 17 progressor patients.

About this clonotype: It has no known antigen specificity. No clone much larger than this one lies a single base away; base qualities are absent.

Study-wide conclusions, independent of this receptor: In cross-validation, a model built on a 13 V-J signature told ophthalmopathy apart from stable hyperthyroidism with approximately 90% sensitivity and roughly 82% specificity, and in testing the same model reached 80%/75%. No statistical method was used to set the sample size in advance, and investigators knew the group allocation. Blood samples also contained most of the expanded thyroid clonotypes (frequency above 0.001), which suggests that blood repertoires may reflect thyroid immune responses. In validation, the model predicted progression to ophthalmopathy a median of roughly 6.1 months before onset, with approximately 71% sensitivity and more than 72% specificity.

Trimming removed 4 bases from V and 2 bases from J; the gene matches leave 6 bases unexplained. Via the germline V gene, CDR1 is SGHRS and CDR2 YFSETQ. The CDR3 runs 14 residues from the cysteine to the phenylalanine. Only CDR3 DNA is held: 42 bases, read in frame from base 1. The study excluded patients with uncontrolled infections, other autoimmune diseases, pregnancy or lactation. Clinical symptoms, serum thyroxine and TRAb, thyroid ultrasound, and orbital computed tomography formed the basis for the diagnoses. Total RNA was extracted with Trizol reagent, and quality was checked on an Agilent 2100 Bioanalyzer. Amplification of TCR beta CDR3 regions was carried out from RNA transcripts. For the first round of RT-PCR on the TCR CDR3, the HTBI primer set was used together with the Qiagen OneStep RT-PCR kit. Libraries were constructed in a second round of multiplex PCR, after which size selection and purification were carried out. Libraries were sequenced paired-end with 100 bp reads on an Illumina HiSeq2000. Per the original workflow: SOAPnuke was used to process the raw data, removing reads that contained adapters or uncalled bases, had a mean Phred below 15, or lacked an exact match to the constant primer or identifier. COPE v1.2.5 was used to merge the high-quality paired reads, and each unique nucleotide sequence was defined as a clonotype. MiTCR v1.1 was used to align clonotypes to the IMGT TRBV, TRBD and TRBJ reference segments. Only V-J combinations with frequency above 0.0001, covering about 99% of repertoires, were analysed. The TCS score was defined as F50 (clonal expansion) divided by E x V (chaos), with BLOSUM62-based TCRdist calculated between CDR3 peptides within each V-J. Welch's t-statistics and random forest reduced around 520 V-J features to roughly 13, which were used in a naive Bayes classifier (R e1071). The similarity between thyroid and blood repertoires was quantified using the Morisita-Horn index. In TCRdb, the public reads were trimmed at Q25 with fastp and aligned with MiXCR, with productive beta chains retained. All rows with the same CDR3 protein become a single entry with the most common DNA and genes. TCRdb's processing, not the authors', yielded these V and J calls. Counted in this sample were about 660,000 distinct CDR3 sequences; about 45% of them appeared once. Less than 9.5% of the sample is held by the ten biggest clonotypes.

Here the chain combines TRBV5-1 and TRBJ2-7, with TRBD1 matching 7 junction bases. The specimen sequenced was peripheral blood or thyroid tissue (not recorded which). This TCR came from an adult man with Graves' disease, either hyperthyroidism or ophthalmopathy (not recorded which). The nucleotides are TGCGCCAGCAGCGGGGGACAGCTACCCTACGAGCAGTACTTC. It codes for CASSGGQLPYEQYF.